This TCR beta chain was identified in a study of cytomegalovirus exposure and HLA in healthy donors. The CDR3 loop spans 15 amino acids. V shed 7 bases, J shed 0 bases, and the junction held 5 bases outside the gene matches. Germline CDR1 and CDR2: SQVTM and ANQGSEA. The PCR had 60 Vbeta and 13 Jbeta primers. The data were produced by immunoSEQ multiplex PCR, yet TCRdb's version contains in-frame clones alone and is incomplete. This sample has approximately 150,000 clones; roughly 80% occur once, and the top ten carry 4.5% to 6%. V usage is TRBV29-1 and J usage is TRBJ1-5; 11 nucleotides agree with TRBD1. The TCR sequence derives from a man aged 25-45 years in good health and CMV-seropositive. Sequencing was carried out using PBMCs. The CDR3 DNA reads as TGCAGCGATGGACAGGGGGCAGGTAGCAATCAGCCCCAGCATTTT. It translates to CSDGQGAGSNQPQHF. The full variable domain, with the rest looked up from reference TRBV29-1 and TRBJ1-5, is SAVISQKPSRDICQRGTSLTIQCQVDSQVTMMFWYRQQPGQSLTLIATANQGSEATYESGFVIDKFPISRPNLTFSTLTVSNMSPEDSSIYLCSDGQGAGSNQPQHFGDGTRLSIL.